This T cell receptor beta chain was identified in a study of blood T cell repertoires in COVID-19 (dated by TCRdb to 2020 to 2022). Some background on the complete study: Samples covering the acute and convalescent phases of COVID-19 were provided by collaborators in the United States, Italy and Spain. The repertoires were released in a freely available public database meant as a resource for research on the immune response to SARS-CoV-2. HLA class I and class II types, where available, came from metadata supplied by the sample provider rather than from assay-based typing. A de-identified subject ID, COVID-19 status, age in years and sex were almost always included in the sample metadata. The material from the prospective study consisted of cDNA or gDNA derived from T cells, B-cell-depleted T cells, or PBMCs. The samples were drawn from two sources: the first 160 participants of the ongoing ImmuneRACE study, and 950 to 1,500 subjects contributed by 6 global collaborators. The dataset comprised deeply sampled blood TCRbeta repertoires from subjects exposed to, actively infected with, or recovered from COVID-19. What the work shows at the level of the full study, not this receptor alone: Clinical and demographic metadata were provided uncurated, with the amount varying by source and participant.

The immunoSEQ Assay, a bias-controlled multiplex PCR, was used to amplify TCRbeta CDR3 regions from genomic DNA. Per the source publication's procedure: Nucleated cell counts per sample were estimated from amplification of reference gene primers within the assay. To quantify the absolute abundance of each unique TCRbeta CDR3 rearrangement, sequence reads were collapsed and filtered. For each sample, productive Simpson clonality was calculated by taking the square root of Simpson's diversity index across productive rearrangements. This immuneACCESS table, as held by TCRdb, lists in-frame sequences with V and J called but not all clones. Of the missing ones, under half trace to an unresolved V gene in checked studies; the others have no known cause. The DNA was the basis for D and trimming; V, J and clone size are from that table. This sample has fewer than 300,000 clones in its table, and around 89% of those were observed once. Of the sample, around 0.84% falls within the top ten clones.

The CDR1 and CDR2 encoded by the germline V gene (reference sequence) are LNHDA and SQIVND. Measured from the cysteine to the phenylalanine, the CDR3 is 16 residues long. Kept here is only the CDR3 DNA, which spans 48 bases and is read in frame from base 1. After removal of 1 base from V and 9 bases from J, the junction retains 4 bases not matched to a gene. Comment on this clone: It has no known antigen specificity. Base qualities are not at hand, and no much larger clone is one base apart.

Each collaborating institution followed its own protocols to collect whole blood in K2EDTA tubes. Collaborator samples were shipped for TCRbeta analysis as frozen whole blood, isolated PBMCs, or DNA extracted from either sample type. Sample: peripheral blood. The sequence links TRBV19 to TRBJ2-1, with 15 bases matching TRBD2. The source of this sequence is a man aged 25 to 40 with acute or convalescent COVID-19. CDR3 sequence: CASSIAGTSGGFEQFF. The nucleotide sequence is given as TGTGCCAGTAGTATAGCCGGGACTAGCGGGGGGTTTGAGCAGTTCTTC.